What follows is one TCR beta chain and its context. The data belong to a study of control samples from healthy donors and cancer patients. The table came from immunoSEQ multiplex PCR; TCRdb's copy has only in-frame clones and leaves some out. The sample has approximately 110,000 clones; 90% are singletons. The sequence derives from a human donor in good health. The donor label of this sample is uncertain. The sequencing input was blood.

The CDR3 here is CAGDRWGQPQHF. The CDR3 DNA follows: TGTGCCGGTGACAGGTGGGGTCAGCCCCAGCATTTT. V gene TRBV19 combines with J gene TRBJ1-5, with D tentatively TRBD1 (6 bases). The germline V gene encodes CDR1 LNHDA and CDR2 SQIVND (reference sequence). The CDR3 consists of 12 residues. The V end lost 11 bases, the J end lost 6 bases, and 14 bases lay between the germline ends.